This passage covers 26 T cell receptor beta chains from one sample sequenced in a study of cytomegalovirus exposure and HLA in healthy donors. Primers for the PCR totalled 60 Vbeta and 13 Jbeta. Clones were sequenced by immunoSEQ multiplex PCR, and TCRdb holds only the in-frame ones, with some missing. The table includes 60,000 to 70,000 clones, around 62% detected once. Sequencing used PBMCs. The receptors come from a man aged 35-49 years in good health and CMV-seropositive.

The rearrangement joins TRBV5-5 to TRBJ2-5; no firm D call. Trimming shortened V by 5 bases and J by 1 base, and 6 bases separated the two germline ends. Germline CDR1 is SGHKS and CDR2 is YYEKEE (reference sequence). This CDR3 has 12 amino acids. The CDR3 here is CASSSFQETQYF. The CDR3 DNA reads TGTGCCAGCAGTAGTTTCCAAGAGACCCAGTACTTC.

The chain uses TRBV12-5 and TRBJ2-2; D is uncertain. Trimming cost V 1 base and J 6 bases, with 9 bases left between them. Germline CDR1 is LGHNT and CDR2 is FRNRAP. The CDR3 contains 14 residues. The chain's CDR3 is CASGLELSAGELFF. In DNA form, the CDR3 reads TGTGCTAGTGGTTTGGAACTATCGGCCGGGGAGCTGTTTTTT.

The chain recombines TRBV5-4 with TRBJ2-7; 10 bases match TRBD1. The V segment lost 4 bases and the J segment 4 bases; nucleotides outside the gene matches: 11. CDR1 SGHNT and CDR2 YYREEE come from the germline V gene (reference sequence). The CDR3 has 16 amino acids. CDR3 region: CASSRRQGAAGYEQYF. In nucleotides, the CDR3 is TGTGCCAGCAGCAGGAGACAGGGGGCAGCGGGGTACGAGCAGTACTTC.

The rearrangement links TRBV10-3 to TRBJ2-2; 8 positions agree with TRBD2. V was clipped by 7 bases and J by 7 bases; unmatched bases: 8. Germline V gene data show CDR1 as ENHRY and CDR2 as SYGVKD. There are 14 residues in the CDR3. The CDR3 loop is CAINRGGRGGELFF. In DNA, the CDR3 is TGTGCCATCAATCGGGGGGGGAGAGGCGGGGAGCTGTTTTTT.

This clone turned up a few times. The rearrangement links TRBV13 to TRBJ1-1; perhaps TRBD1 as D (5 bases). The CDR3 loop spans 13 amino acids. V gave up 0 bases and J gave up 4 bases, with 6 bases separating them. Germline lookup yields CDR1 PRHDT and CDR2 FYEKMQ (reference sequence). The CDR3 loop reads CASSLGGGTEAFF. The CDR3 bases are TGTGCCAGCAGCTTAGGGGGGGGCACTGAAGCTTTCTTT.

The rearrangement uses TRBV10-2 and TRBJ2-7, with a tentative D call TRBD2 (5 bases). The V gene's germline CDR1 is WSHSY and CDR2 SAAADI. The CDR3 is 15 amino acids. V was cut by 11 bases and J by 3 bases, with 23 bases left in between. The CDR3 DNA follows: TGCGCCGGGCGGGCCCCGGCCTCCCTTCTCTACGAGCAGTACTTC. Translating it yields CAGRAPASLLYEQYF.

This chain uses TRBV6-5 with TRBJ2-7; tentatively, D is TRBD2 (5 bases). V was pared by 6 bases and J by 6 bases, with 15 bases between. This CDR3 is 13 amino acids long. Per the germline V gene, CDR1 is MNHEY and CDR2 is SVGAGI. CDR3 nucleotide sequence: TGTGCCAGCAGCTACAGAGGGCTAGGCGAGCAGTACTTC. Its translation: CASSYRGLGEQYF.

V and J are TRBV25-1 and TRBJ1-4, with 8 bases that match TRBD1. This CDR3 contains 17 residues. V gave up 2 bases and J gave up 5 bases; unmatched junction bases: 10. The germline CDR1 and CDR2 sequences are MGHDK and SYGVNS. The CDR3 loop is CASSEPGRGRENEKLFF. The CDR3, as DNA: TGTGCCAGCAGTGAACCTGGCAGGGGGCGCGAGAATGAAAAACTGTTTTTT.

J is TRBJ1-6 and V is TRBV6-5, with a weak D call TRBD1 (5 bases). CDR3 length: 14 amino acids. V was clipped by 6 bases and J by 8 bases, with 14 bases between them. CDR1 and CDR2 from the germline V gene are MNHEY and SVGAGI. CDR3 DNA sequence: TGTGCCAGCAGCGTACCACCAGGGTATTCACCCCTCCACTTT. It encodes CASSVPPGYSPLHF.

This clone showed up just a few times. This chain connects TRBV19 to TRBJ2-2; D is unclear. Germline V gives CDR1 LNHDA, CDR2 SQIVND (reference sequence). The CDR3 is 14 amino acids. V lost 8 bases and J lost 5, with 15 bases in between. CDR3 in DNA: TGTGCCAGTCAGATCGGGTCCTCAACCGGGGAGCTGTTTTTT. This sequence encodes CASQIGSSTGELFF.

The V call is TRBV7-9, the J call TRBJ1-3; D might be TRBD1 (5 bases). Germline lookup yields CDR1 SEHNR and CDR2 FQNEAQ (reference sequence). The CDR3 runs 15 residues. Trimming removed 5 bases at V and 4 bases at J, with 15 bases between. The CDR3, as DNA: TGTGCCAGCAGCATCCTAAGGGGTGACGGAAACACCATATATTTT. Its protein is CASSILRGDGNTIYF.

A single count supports this clone. J is TRBJ2-7 and V is TRBV11-2; 7 nucleotides line up with TRBD2. The CDR3 is 18 amino acids. In germline, CDR1 is SGHAT, CDR2 FQNNGV. Trimming cost V 4 bases and J 3 bases; bases outside gene matches: 18. The CDR3: CASSSFGHKREIHYEQYF. The CDR3 DNA reads TGTGCCAGCAGCTCCTTCGGACATAAGCGGGAAATCCACTACGAGCAGTACTTC.

V and J are TRBV2 and TRBJ2-5; TRBD2 aligns across 7 bases. Looked up from germline, CDR1 is SNHLY and CDR2 is FYNNEI. The CDR3 length is 13 residues. J gave up 5 bases and V 8 bases, and 8 bases lay outside the gene matches. This CDR3 is CASSRGDGETQYF. Written as DNA, the CDR3 is TGTGCCAGCTCCCGGGGGGACGGGGAGACCCAGTACTTC.

CDR3 region: CASSPSGSLYYEQYF. Written as DNA, the CDR3 is TGTGCCAGCAGTCCTAGCGGGAGTCTCTACTACGAGCAGTACTTC. The chain couples TRBV25-1 to TRBJ2-7, with 10 bases lining up with TRBD2. The CDR3 spans 15 residues. Germline-derived CDR1 and CDR2 are MGHDK and SYGVNS. V dropped 5 bases and J dropped 3; count of bases not matched to a gene: 7.

The chain is built from TRBV19 and TRBJ2-1, with a tentative D call TRBD2 (7 bases). The V end was cut by 6 bases, the J end by 2 bases, with 23 bases between. This CDR3 spans 18 amino acids. Per germline, CDR1 LNHDA and CDR2 SQIVND (reference sequence). CDR3 sequence: CASREAGLRRGPYNEQFF. CDR3 sequence (DNA): TGTGCCAGTAGGGAGGCAGGGCTGCGGCGGGGGCCCTACAATGAGCAGTTCTTC.

This clone was recorded only once. The junction departs from germline at one end; a sequencing error may be responsible. The V gene is TRBV30, the J gene TRBJ2-2, with 9 positions matching TRBD1. Germline V CDR1 and CDR2: GTSNPN, SVGIG (reference sequence). The CDR3 consists of 13 residues. The CDR3 reads CAWSRQGVGELSF. The CDR3, as DNA: TGTGCCTGGAGCCGACAGGGGGTGGGGGAGCTGTCTTTT. Looking up the rest from reference TRBV30 and TRBJ2-2 gives the full variable domain: SQTIHQWPATLVQPVGSPLSLECTVEGTSNPNLYWYRQAAGRGLQLLFYSVGIGQISSEVPQNLSASRPQDRQFILSSKKLLLSDSGFYLCAWSRQGVGELSFGEGSRLTVL.

V gene TRBV29-1 combines with J gene TRBJ2-1; D ambiguous. V lost 5 bases and J lost 5, with 10 bases in between. This CDR3 contains 12 residues. Per the germline V gene, CDR1 is SQVTM and CDR2 is ANQGSEA. The CDR3 is CSVSSLNNEQFF. For the CDR3, the DNA is TGCAGCGTTAGCTCGCTGAACAATGAGCAGTTCTTC.

The rearrangement links TRBV6-6 to TRBJ2-1, with TRBD2 matching over 9 bases. From germline, CDR1 is MNHNY and CDR2 SVGAGI (reference sequence). The CDR3 has 14 residues. J was trimmed by 10 bases and V by 8 bases; bases with no gene match: 12. The CDR3, as DNA: TGTGCCAGCCGCAGCGGGGGGAACCTTCTCGAGCAGTTCTTC. The encoded protein is CASRSGGNLLEQFF.

This clone was detected only a few times. An end of the junction does not agree with germline; a read error may underlie this. The same CDR3 arises from other DNA sequences in this sample as well. The chain combines TRBV5-1 with TRBJ2-1; D ambiguous. Germline values: CDR1 SGHRS, CDR2 YFSETQ. This CDR3 is built from 14 residues. CDR3 nucleotide sequence: TGCGCCAGCAGCCAAGCAGGCTCCTATAATGAGCAGTTCTTC. It encodes CASSQAGSYNEQFF.

The chain has TRBV4-1 and TRBJ1-2, with TRBD1 matching 7 bases. Losses at the gene ends were 4 bases for V and 4 bases for J; bases not matched to a gene: 9. The CDR3 has 15 residues. Germline loops: CDR1 MGHRA, CDR2 YSYEKL. The CDR3 sequence is CASSREGTAVYGYTF. In nucleotides, the CDR3 is TGCGCCAGCAGCCGGGAAGGGACAGCCGTCTATGGCTACACCTTC.

J is TRBJ2-7 and V is TRBV14; perhaps TRBD1 as D (6 bases). The germline V gene encodes CDR1 SGHDN and CDR2 FVKESK. The CDR3 runs to 14 residues. V was pared by 4 bases and J by 0 bases, with 10 bases between. The CDR3: CASSRRTDSYEQYF. In DNA form, the CDR3 reads TGTGCCAGCAGCCGCCGGACAGACTCCTACGAGCAGTACTTC.

This chain uses TRBV15 with TRBJ2-5; D is uncertain. CDR3 length: 15 amino acids. The germline V gene has CDR1 LNHNV and CDR2 YYDKDF (reference sequence). Trimming stripped 1 base from V and 2 bases from J, with 11 bases between. This CDR3 is CATSRARSFQETQYF. The CDR3 DNA is TGTGCCACCAGCAGAGCAAGGAGCTTTCAAGAGACCCAGTACTTC. Based on the CDR3 plus reference TRBV15 and TRBJ2-5, the full variable domain is DAMVIQNPRYQVTQFGKPVTLSCSQTLNHNVMYWYQQKSSQAPKLLFHYYDKDFNNEADTPDNFQSRRPNTSFCFLDIRSPGLGDTAMYLCATSRARSFQETQYFGPGTRLLVL.

The chain recombines TRBV19 with TRBJ2-7, with 9 bases lining up with TRBD1. The CDR3 runs 14 residues. V lost 3 bases and J lost 5; bases outside the gene matches: 5. Germline V gene lookup returns CDR1 LNHDA and CDR2 SQIVND (reference sequence). Here the CDR3 reads CASSMLGQGNEQYF. For the CDR3, the DNA is TGTGCCAGTAGTATGTTGGGACAGGGAAACGAGCAGTACTTC.

The CDR3 loop reads CASSLAGQGIVTQYF. The CDR3 region has the DNA TGTGCCAGCAGCTTAGCGGGACAGGGGATTGTGACGCAGTATTTT. This sequence joins TRBV7-2 and TRBJ2-3; TRBD1 agrees at 10 bases. This CDR3 contains 15 residues. Germline V gene lookup returns CDR1 SGHTA and CDR2 FQGNSA. After removal of 0 bases from V and 9 bases from J, the junction contained 6 bases not matched to a gene.

This clone was seen a handful of times. As DNA, the CDR3 is TGCGCCAGCAGCTTGGCTAGGGAGCTGTTTTTT. It is translated as CASSLARELFF. The chain joins TRBV5-1 to TRBJ2-2, with D uncertain. Trimming shortened V by 0 bases and J by 9 bases, and 3 bases separated the two germline ends. CDR1 and CDR2 from the germline V gene are SGHRS and YFSETQ. The CDR3 is 11 residues long.

This clone was recorded once. The V gene is TRBV6-5, the J gene TRBJ1-1, with D tentatively TRBD1 (5 bases). Trimming pared 2 bases from V and 7 bases from J, leaving 14 bases between. The CDR3 totals 14 residues. From germline, CDR1 is MNHEY and CDR2 SVGAGI. The CDR3 coding sequence is TGTGCCAGCAGTTACCCAGGAGGGACGGGTGAAGCTTTCTTT. This codes for CASSYPGGTGEAFF.